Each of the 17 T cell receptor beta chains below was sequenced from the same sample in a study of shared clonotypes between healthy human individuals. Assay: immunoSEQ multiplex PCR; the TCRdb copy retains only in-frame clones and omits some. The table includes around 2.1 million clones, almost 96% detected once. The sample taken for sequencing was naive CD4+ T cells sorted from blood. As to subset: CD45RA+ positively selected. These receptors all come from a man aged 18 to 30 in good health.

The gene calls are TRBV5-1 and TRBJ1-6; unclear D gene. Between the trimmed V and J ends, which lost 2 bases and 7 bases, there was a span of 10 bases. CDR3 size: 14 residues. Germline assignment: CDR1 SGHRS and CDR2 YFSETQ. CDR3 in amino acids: CASSFGLLNSPLHF. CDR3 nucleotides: TGCGCCAGCAGCTTCGGACTTTTGAATTCACCCCTCCACTTT.

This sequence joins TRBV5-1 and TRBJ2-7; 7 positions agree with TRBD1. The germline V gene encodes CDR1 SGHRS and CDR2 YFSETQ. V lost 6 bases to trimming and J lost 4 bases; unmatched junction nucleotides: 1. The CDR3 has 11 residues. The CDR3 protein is CASKQGYEQYF. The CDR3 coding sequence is TGCGCCAGCAAACAGGGGTACGAGCAGTACTTC. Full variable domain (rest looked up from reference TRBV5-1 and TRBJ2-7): KAGVTQTPRYLIKTRGQQVTLSCSPISGHRSVSWYQQTPGQGLQFLFEYFSETQRNKGNFPGRFSGRQFSNSRSEMNVSTLELGDSALYLCASKQGYEQYFGPGTRLTVT.

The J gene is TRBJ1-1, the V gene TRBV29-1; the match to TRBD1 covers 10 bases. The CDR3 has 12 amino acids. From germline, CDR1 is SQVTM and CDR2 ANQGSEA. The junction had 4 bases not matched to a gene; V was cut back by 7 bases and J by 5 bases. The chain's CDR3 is CSGGQGWTEAFF. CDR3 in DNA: TGCAGCGGGGGACAGGGGTGGACTGAAGCTTTCTTT.

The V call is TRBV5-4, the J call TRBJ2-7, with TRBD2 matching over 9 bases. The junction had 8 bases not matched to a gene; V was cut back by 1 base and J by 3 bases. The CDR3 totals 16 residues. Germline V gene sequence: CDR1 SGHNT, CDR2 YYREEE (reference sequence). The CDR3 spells CASSLMPSGAIYEQYF. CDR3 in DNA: TGTGCCAGCAGCTTGATGCCTAGCGGGGCTATCTACGAGCAGTACTTC.

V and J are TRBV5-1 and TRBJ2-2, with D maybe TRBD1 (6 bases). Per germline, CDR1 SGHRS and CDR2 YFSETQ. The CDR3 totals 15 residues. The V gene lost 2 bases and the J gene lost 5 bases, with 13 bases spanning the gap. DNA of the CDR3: TGCGCCAGCAGCTTATCAGGGGTCGGGACCGGGGAGCTGTTTTTT. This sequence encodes CASSLSGVGTGELFF.

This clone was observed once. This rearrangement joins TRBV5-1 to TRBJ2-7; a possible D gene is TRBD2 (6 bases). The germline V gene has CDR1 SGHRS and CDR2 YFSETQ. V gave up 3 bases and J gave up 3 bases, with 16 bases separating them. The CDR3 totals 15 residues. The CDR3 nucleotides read TGCGCCAGCAGCTCGACGTCTTCCGGGGGCTACGAGCAGTACTTC. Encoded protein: CASSSTSSGGYEQYF.

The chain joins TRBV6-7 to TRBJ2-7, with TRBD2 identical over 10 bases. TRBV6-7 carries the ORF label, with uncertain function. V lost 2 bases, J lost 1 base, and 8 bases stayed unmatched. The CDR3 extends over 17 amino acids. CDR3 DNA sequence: TGTGCCAGCAGTTACATTTGTGGACTAGCGGTATCCTACGAGCAGTACTTC. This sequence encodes CASSYICGLAVSYEQYF.

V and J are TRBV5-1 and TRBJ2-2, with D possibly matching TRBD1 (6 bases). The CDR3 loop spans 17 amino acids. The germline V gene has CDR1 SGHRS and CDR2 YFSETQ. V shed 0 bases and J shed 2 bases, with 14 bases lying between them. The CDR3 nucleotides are TGCGCCAGCAGCTTGGGGGCCATACAGGGTAACACCGGGGAGCTGTTTTTT. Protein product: CASSLGAIQGNTGELFF.

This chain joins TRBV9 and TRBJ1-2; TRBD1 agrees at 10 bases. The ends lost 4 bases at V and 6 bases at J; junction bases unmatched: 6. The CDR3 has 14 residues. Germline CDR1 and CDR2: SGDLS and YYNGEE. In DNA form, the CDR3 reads TGTGCCAGCAGCTTATCCGGGACAGGGGATGGCTACACCTTC. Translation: CASSLSGTGDGYTF.

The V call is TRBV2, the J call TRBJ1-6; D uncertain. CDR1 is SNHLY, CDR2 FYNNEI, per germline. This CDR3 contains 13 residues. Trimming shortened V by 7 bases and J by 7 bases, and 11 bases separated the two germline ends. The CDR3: CASTTNRNSPLHF. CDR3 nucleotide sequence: TGTGCCAGCACGACGAACAGAAATTCACCCCTCCACTTT.

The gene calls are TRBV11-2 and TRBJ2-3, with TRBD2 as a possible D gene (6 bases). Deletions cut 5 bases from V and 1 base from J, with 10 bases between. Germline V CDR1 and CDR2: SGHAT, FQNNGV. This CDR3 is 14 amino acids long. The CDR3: CASSEGGGTDTQYF. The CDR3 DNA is TGTGCCAGCAGCGAAGGAGGGGGCACAGATACGCAGTATTTT.

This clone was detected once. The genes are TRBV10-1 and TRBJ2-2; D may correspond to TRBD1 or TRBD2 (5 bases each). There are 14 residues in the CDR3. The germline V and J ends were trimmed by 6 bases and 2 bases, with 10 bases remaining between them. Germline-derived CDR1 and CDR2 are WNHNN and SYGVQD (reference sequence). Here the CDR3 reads CASRRDGNTGELFF. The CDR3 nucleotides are TGCGCCAGCAGGAGGGACGGCAACACCGGGGAGCTGTTTTTT.

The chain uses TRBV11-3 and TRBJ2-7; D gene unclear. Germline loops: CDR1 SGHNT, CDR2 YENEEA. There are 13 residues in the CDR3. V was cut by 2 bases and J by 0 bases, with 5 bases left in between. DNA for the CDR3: TGTGCCAGCAGCTTAACTGACTCCTACGAGCAGTACTTC. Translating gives CASSLTDSYEQYF.

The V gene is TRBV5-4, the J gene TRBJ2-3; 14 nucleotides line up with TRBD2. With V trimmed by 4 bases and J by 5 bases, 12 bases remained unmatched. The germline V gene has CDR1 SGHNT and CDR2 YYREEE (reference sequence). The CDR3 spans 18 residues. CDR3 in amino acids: CASSAGPGLAGVQDTQYF. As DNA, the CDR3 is TGTGCCAGCAGCGCAGGACCGGGACTAGCGGGAGTGCAAGATACGCAGTATTTT.

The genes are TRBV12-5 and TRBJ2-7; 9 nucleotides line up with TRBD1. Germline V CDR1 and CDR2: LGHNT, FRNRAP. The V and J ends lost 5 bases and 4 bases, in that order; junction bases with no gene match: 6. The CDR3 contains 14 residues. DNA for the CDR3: TGTGCTAGTGGTACACAGGGGGCTCCATACGAGCAGTACTTC. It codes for CASGTQGAPYEQYF.

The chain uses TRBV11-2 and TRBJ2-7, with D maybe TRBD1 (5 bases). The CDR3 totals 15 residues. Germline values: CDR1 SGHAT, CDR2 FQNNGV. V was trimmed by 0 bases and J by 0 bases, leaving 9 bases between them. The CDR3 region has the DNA TGTGCCAGCAGCTTAGAAGGGGTCGGCTCCTACGAGCAGTACTTC. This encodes CASSLEGVGSYEQYF.

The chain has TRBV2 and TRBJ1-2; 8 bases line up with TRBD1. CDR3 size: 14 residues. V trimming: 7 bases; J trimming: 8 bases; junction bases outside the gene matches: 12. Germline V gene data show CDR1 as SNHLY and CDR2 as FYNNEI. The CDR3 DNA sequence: TGTGCCAGCACTCTCGGACAGGGATCGGGCGGCTACACCTTC. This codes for CASTLGQGSGGYTF.